This T cell receptor beta chain was documented in a study of T cell repertoires in cytomegalovirus infection (dated by TCRdb to about 2019). In terms of the full investigation: Recently identified HLA-C-restricted CMV epitopes, whose presentation resists viral immunomodulation, were targeted by peptide stimulations together with well-studied HLA-B-restricted epitopes. Because public TCR beta signatures pointed to carriage of CMV infection together with the matching HLA type, the HLA type of each donor mattered for the analysis. The research as a whole found: In both this cohort and an independent cohort of 352 donors, the cumulative frequency of public TCR beta family members distinguished carriers of CMV infection plus the relevant HLA type. The ex vivo response was dominated by HLA-C-restricted CMV-specific TCR beta clonotypes, which also provided the single most frequent clonotype in two of eight donors.

The trim is 2 bases for V and 10 bases for J, with a gap of 12 bases between the germline ends. Including cysteine and phenylalanine, the CDR3 has 13 amino acids. Left in the record is the CDR3 DNA by itself, 39 bases read in frame from the first base. CDR1 and CDR2 were assigned from the germline V gene as LGHNA and YNFKEQ. A remark on this clonotype: Its specific antigen is unknown. The sample holds no much larger clone one base away, and base qualities are not on file.

Read against the paper, the sample's treatment or condition label means: in vitro stimulation with specific CMV peptide epitopes to enrich CMV-specific T cells. Sequenced on an Illumina HiSeq 1500. TCRdb cleaned the public reads at Q25 with fastp, built clones with MiXCR and kept in-frame beta chains. CDR3 protein duplicates are merged, each entry listing the most common genes and DNA. This sample is represented by approximately 390,000 distinct CDR3 sequences; just under 35% of them were singletons. Around an eighth of the sample belongs to the ten largest clones. The TCR sequence derives from a human donor in good health (CMV status not recorded). Some clones in this sample may be carry-over from other donors' samples. Rearrangement joined TRBV4-2 to TRBJ2-1; D gene: possibly TRBD2, on 6 matching bases. Sequencing was performed on cultured PBMCs, taken from culture after CMV antigen stimulation. This receptor carries the CDR3 CASSQPLAIEQFF. The DNA sequence is TGTGCCAGCAGCCAACCGCTAGCGATAGAGCAGTTCTTC.